This TCR beta chain was captured by sequencing in a study of blood T cells in healthy people across ages. Study-wide context: When template switching was applied, about one barcoded beta molecule was captured per two T cells. Study-wide results and caveats: Long-lived donors had more naive CD4+ cells and higher diversity than aged donors. Estimates based on one million T cells were treated as lower bounds. Observed TCR beta diversity per million T cells went down as age went up. This fall followed a roughly linear course with age.

Germline V gene data show CDR1 as MNHNS and CDR2 as SASEGT. J lost 4 bases, V lost 10 bases, and 17 bases had no gene match. The CDR3 runs to 16 residues. Combining a sample-barcoded 5' primer with a J-beta primer mix, a second PCR ran for about 6 to 11 cycles. MiXCR, applied by TCRdb to the 5' RACE reads, yields one record per CDR3 protein. The sample has around 790,000 distinct CDR3 sequences, around 45% seen once. This clonotype was observed a handful of times. The antigen is unknown. The clonotype comes from a man between 60 and 75 years old in good health. The chain carries TRBV6-1 and TRBJ2-7; 9 bases are shared with TRBD1. Specimen: blood. CDR3 amino acids: CATKPQHGQGSYEQYF. The CDR3 region has the DNA TGTGCCACCAAACCCCAACACGGACAGGGGTCTTACGAGCAGTACTTC.